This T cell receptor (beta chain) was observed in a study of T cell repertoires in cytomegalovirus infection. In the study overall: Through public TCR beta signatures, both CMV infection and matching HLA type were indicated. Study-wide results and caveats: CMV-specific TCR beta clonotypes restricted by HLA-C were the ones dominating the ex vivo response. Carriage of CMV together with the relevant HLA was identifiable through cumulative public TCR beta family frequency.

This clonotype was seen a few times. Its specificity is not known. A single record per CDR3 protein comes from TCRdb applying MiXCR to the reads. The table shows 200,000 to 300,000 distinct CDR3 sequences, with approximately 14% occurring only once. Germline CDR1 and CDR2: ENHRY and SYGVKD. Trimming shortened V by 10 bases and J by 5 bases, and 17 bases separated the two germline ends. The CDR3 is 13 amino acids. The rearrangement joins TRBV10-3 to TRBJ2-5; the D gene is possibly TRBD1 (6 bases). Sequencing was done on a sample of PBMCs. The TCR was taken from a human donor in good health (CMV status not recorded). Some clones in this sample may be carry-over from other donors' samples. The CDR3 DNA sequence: TGTGCCACTCAGGGGCTCCCTGGGGAGACCCAGTACTTC. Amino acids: CATQGLPGETQYF.